This entry concerns a single T cell receptor beta chain. Then a second PCR, running roughly 7 to 11 cycles, was carried out with a sample-barcoded 5' primer and a J-beta primer mix. TCRdb reanalysed the 5' RACE reads using MiXCR and keeps one entry per CDR3 protein. Counted here are hundreds of thousands of distinct CDR3 sequences, around 40% occurring once; the ten biggest clones make up more than 20%. These data come from a study of blood T cells in healthy people across ages. There were healthy Caucasian individuals from Russia, aged 6 to 90, serving as donors. This CDR3 spans 16 amino acids. The germline CDR1 and CDR2 sequences are KGHSH and LQKENI. Trimming left V 3 bases short and J 6 bases short, with 18 bases between.

This chain connects TRBV18 to TRBJ2-1, with a possible D match to TRBD1 (7 bases). The sequencing sample was made of blood. The source of this sequence is a woman in her sixties or seventies in good health. Here the CDR3 reads CASSPTQAGQINEQFF. The CDR3, as DNA: TGTGCCAGCTCACCGACGCAGGCGGGACAGATCAATGAGCAGTTCTTC.